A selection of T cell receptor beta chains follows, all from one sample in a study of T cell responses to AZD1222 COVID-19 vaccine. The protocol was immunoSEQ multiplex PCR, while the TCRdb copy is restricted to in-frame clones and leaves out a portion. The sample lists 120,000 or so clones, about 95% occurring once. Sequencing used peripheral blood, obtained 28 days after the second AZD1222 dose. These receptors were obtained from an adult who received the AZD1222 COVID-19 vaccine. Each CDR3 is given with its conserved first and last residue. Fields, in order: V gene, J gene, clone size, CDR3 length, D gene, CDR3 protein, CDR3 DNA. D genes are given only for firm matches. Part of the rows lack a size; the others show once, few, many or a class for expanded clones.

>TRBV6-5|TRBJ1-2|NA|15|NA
CASSSNPTENYGYTF
TGTGCCAGCAGTTCCAACCCGACAGAGAACTATGGCTACACCTTC
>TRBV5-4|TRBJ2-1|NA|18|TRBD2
CASSLGSGRFSSYNEQFF
TGTGCCAGCAGCTTGGGTAGCGGGAGGTTTAGCTCCTACAATGAGCAGTTCTTC
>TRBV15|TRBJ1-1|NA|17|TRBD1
CATSRDSLGTGWTEAFF
TGTGCCACCAGCAGAGATTCCTTGGGGACAGGGTGGACTGAAGCTTTCTTT
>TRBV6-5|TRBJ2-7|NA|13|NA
CGSQRLYSYEQYF
TGCGGCTCTCAAAGACTCTACTCCTACGAGCAGTACTTC
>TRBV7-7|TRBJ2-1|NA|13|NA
CASSLQRYNEQFF
TGTGCCAGCAGCTTACAGCGCTACAATGAGCAGTTCTTC
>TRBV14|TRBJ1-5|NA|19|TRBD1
CASSLSSSGDRVRNQPQHF
TGTGCCAGCAGCCTCTCCAGTTCAGGAGACAGGGTTCGCAATCAGCCCCAGCATTTT
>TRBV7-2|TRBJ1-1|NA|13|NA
CASSLTEGTEAFF
TGTGCCAGCAGCCTCACGGAGGGCACTGAAGCTTTCTTT
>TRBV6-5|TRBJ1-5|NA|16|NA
CASSYSEGITNQPQHF
TGTGCCAGCAGTTACTCCGAGGGGATTACCAATCAGCCCCAGCATTTT
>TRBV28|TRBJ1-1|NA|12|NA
CASSFSPITAFF
TGTGCCAGCAGTTTTTCCCCGATCACGGCTTTCTTT
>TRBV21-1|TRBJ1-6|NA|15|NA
CASSTRHSDNSPLHF
TGTGCCAGCAGCACCAGACACTCCGACAATTCACCCCTCCACTTT
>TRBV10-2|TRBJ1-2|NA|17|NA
CASSDTVKLLGLDGYTF
TGCGCCAGCAGTGACACGGTTAAATTACTTGGGTTAGATGGCTACACCTTC
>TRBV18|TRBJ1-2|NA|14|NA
CASSLKQGNYGYTF
TGTGCCAGCTCACTTAAACAGGGAAACTATGGCTACACCTTC
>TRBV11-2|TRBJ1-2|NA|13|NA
CASSFGTGYGYTF
TGTGCCAGCAGCTTCGGGACTGGTTATGGCTACACCTTC
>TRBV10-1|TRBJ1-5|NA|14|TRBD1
CASANPGGFQPQHF
TGCGCCAGCGCTAATCCAGGGGGCTTTCAGCCCCAGCATTTT
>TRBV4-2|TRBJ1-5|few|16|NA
CASSQDSQGSNQPQHF
TGTGCCAGCAGCCAAGACTCGCAGGGAAGCAATCAGCCCCAGCATTTT
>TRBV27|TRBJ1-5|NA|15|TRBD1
CASSLYDRGNQPQHF
TGTGCCAGCAGTTTATATGACAGGGGAAATCAGCCCCAGCATTTT
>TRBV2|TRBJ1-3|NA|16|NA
CASGRRGITSGNTIYF
TGTGCCAGCGGCAGGAGAGGGATCACGTCTGGAAACACCATATATTTT
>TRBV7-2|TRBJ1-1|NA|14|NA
CASTKAGMNTEAFF
TGTGCCAGCACCAAAGCGGGCATGAACACTGAAGCTTTCTTT
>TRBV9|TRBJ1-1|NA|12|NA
CASSVGHPPAFF
TGTGCCAGCAGCGTAGGTCACCCTCCAGCTTTCTTT
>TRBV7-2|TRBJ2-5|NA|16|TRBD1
CASSSRRRGPRETQYF
TGTGCCAGCAGCTCACGCCGCAGGGGGCCGCGGGAGACCCAGTACTTC
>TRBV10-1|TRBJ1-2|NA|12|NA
CASSDGRRGYTF
TGCGCCAGCAGTGATGGGAGAAGGGGCTACACCTTC
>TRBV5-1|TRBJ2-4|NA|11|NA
CASSWGGMRYF
TGCGCCAGCAGCTGGGGCGGGATGAGGTACTTC
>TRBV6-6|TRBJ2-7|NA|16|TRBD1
CASSRIDRVGTYEQYF
TGTGCCAGCAGTCGAATTGACAGGGTTGGAACCTACGAGCAGTACTTC
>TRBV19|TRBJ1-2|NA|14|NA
CASRWGQGGYGYTF
TGTGCCAGCCGATGGGGGCAGGGAGGCTATGGCTACACCTTC
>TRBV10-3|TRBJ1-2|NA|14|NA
CAISEDGANYGYTF
TGTGCCATCAGCGAGGACGGAGCTAACTATGGCTACACCTTC
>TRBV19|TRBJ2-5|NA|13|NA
CASTRGRGETQYF
TGTGCCAGTACCCGGGGCAGGGGAGAGACCCAGTACTTC
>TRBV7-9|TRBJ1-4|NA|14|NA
CASSFAPANEKLFF
TGTGCCAGCAGCTTCGCGCCAGCAAATGAAAAACTGTTTTTT
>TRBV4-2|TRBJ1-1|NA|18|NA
CASSQDQGPGFGGTEAFF
TGTGCCAGCAGCCAAGATCAGGGGCCCGGCTTTGGTGGCACTGAAGCTTTCTTT
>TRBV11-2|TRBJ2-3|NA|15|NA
CASTLSRASTDTQYF
TGTGCCAGCACCCTGAGCAGAGCTAGCACAGATACGCAGTATTTT
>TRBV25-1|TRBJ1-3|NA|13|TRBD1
CASSGQGANTIYF
TGTGCCAGCAGTGGACAGGGGGCGAACACCATATATTTT
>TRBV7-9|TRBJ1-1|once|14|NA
CASSLGKANTEAFF
TGTGCCAGCAGCTTAGGTAAAGCGAACACTGAAGCTTTCTTT
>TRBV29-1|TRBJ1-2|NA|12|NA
CSVVGPAGDYTF
TGCAGCGTTGTAGGACCCGCTGGCGACTACACCTTC
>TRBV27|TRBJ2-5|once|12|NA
CASRKAWETQYF
TGTGCCAGCCGCAAGGCGTGGGAGACCCAGTACTTC
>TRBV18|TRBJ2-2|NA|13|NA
CASSPPGTGELFF
TGTGCCAGCTCACCACCGGGCACCGGGGAGCTGTTTTTT
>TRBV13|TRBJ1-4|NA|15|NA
CASSARGEANEKLFF
TGTGCCAGCAGCGCAAGGGGTGAGGCTAATGAAAAACTGTTTTTT
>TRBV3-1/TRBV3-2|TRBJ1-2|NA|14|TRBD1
CASSQEDRERHYTF
TGTGCCAGCAGCCAAGAAGACAGGGAAAGGCACTACACCTTC